The 22 T cell receptor beta chains given below trace back to one sample, sequenced in a study of blood T cell repertoires in COVID-19. Clones were sequenced by immunoSEQ multiplex PCR, and TCRdb holds only the in-frame ones, with some missing. There are about 440,000 clones in the sample; 88% occur only once, and over 10% lies in the top ten. What was sequenced was peripheral blood. These receptors were collected from a woman between 45 and 60 years old with COVID-19, enrolled during active disease.

This chain joins TRBV5-1 and TRBJ1-6; 9 nucleotides match TRBD1. This CDR3 comprises 16 residues. Looked up from germline, CDR1 is SGHRS and CDR2 is YFSETQ. V shed 4 bases, J shed 10 bases, and the junction held 12 bases outside the gene matches. As DNA, the CDR3 is TGCGCCAGCAGCCCAGACTCTACAGGGGGCAGGTCACCCCTCCACTTT. This sequence encodes CASSPDSTGGRSPLHF.

DNA of the CDR3: TGTGCCAGCAGCCAAGACTCCAGCTACGAGCAGTACTTC. Its protein is CASSQDSSYEQYF. The V and J genes are TRBV14 and TRBJ2-7; D remains ambiguous. The CDR3 totals 13 residues. Trimming removed 0 bases at V and 3 bases at J, with 6 bases between. CDR1 is SGHDN, CDR2 FVKESK, per germline. Full variable domain (rest looked up from reference TRBV14 and TRBJ2-7): EAGVTQFPSHSVIEKGQTVTLRCDPISGHDNLYWYRRVMGKEIKFLLHFVKESKQDESGMPNNRFLAERTGGTYSTLKVQPAELEDSGVYFCASSQDSSYEQYFGPGTRLTVT.

The rearrangement links TRBV5-6 to TRBJ1-1; D ambiguous. V dropped 2 bases and J dropped 1 base, with 12 bases sitting between them. CDR3 size: 15 residues. Germline values: CDR1 SGHDT, CDR2 YYEEEE. CDR3 sequence reads: CASSFPESPNTEAFF. CDR3 DNA sequence: TGTGCCAGCAGCTTTCCTGAGAGTCCGAACACTGAAGCTTTCTTT.

This clone came up once. The rearrangement joins TRBV27 to TRBJ2-2; 8 bases are shared with TRBD1. CDR1 and CDR2 (germline): MNHEY, SMNVEV (reference sequence). After removal of 5 bases from V and 1 base from J, the junction contained 3 bases not matched to a gene. The CDR3 length is 15 residues. CDR3 amino acids: CASSIGTGNTGELFF. In DNA, the CDR3 is TGTGCCAGCAGTATAGGGACAGGGAACACCGGGGAGCTGTTTTTT.

Regarding this clone: This same CDR3 is encoded by further DNA sequences in the sample. This chain joins TRBV3-1 (or the pseudogene TRBV3-2) and TRBJ1-1; tentatively, D is TRBD1 (6 bases). Germline CDR1 reads LGHDT; CDR2 reads YNNKEL (reference sequence). V lost 3 bases, J lost 1 base, and 6 bases lay in between. This CDR3 is 13 amino acids long. CDR3 region: CASSQGANTEAFF. DNA for the CDR3: TGTGCCAGCAGCCAGGGGGCGAACACTGAAGCTTTCTTT.

Notes on this clone: An end of the junction differs from the germline gene, which may be a read error. This CDR3 reads CASSELANSPLHF. CDR3 in DNA: TGCGCCAGCAGCGAGTTGGCCAATTCACCCCTCCACTTT. V and J are TRBV10-2 and TRBJ1-6; no definite D call. Germline V CDR1 and CDR2: WSHSY, SAAADI. The CDR3 spans 13 residues.

With respect to this clone: The identical CDR3 is also encoded by other nucleotide sequences in the sample. The chain joins TRBV30 to TRBJ1-2; D call uncertain. CDR3 size: 12 residues. The germline V gene has CDR1 GTSNPN and CDR2 SVGIG (reference sequence). V was pared by 4 bases and J by 2 bases, with 8 bases between. Here the CDR3 reads CAWTRGNYGYTF. CDR3 in DNA: TGTGCCTGGACTAGAGGAAACTATGGCTACACCTTC.

The chain combines TRBV7-8 with TRBJ2-5, with 8 bases identical to TRBD2. CDR3 length: 15 residues. Germline lookup yields CDR1 SGHVS and CDR2 FQNEAQ. The V gene end was trimmed by 4 bases and the J gene end by 2 bases; junction bases not matched to a gene: 6. The CDR3 loop reads CASSSSGGTQETQYF. CDR3 nucleotide sequence: TGTGCCAGCAGCTCCAGCGGGGGAACTCAAGAGACCCAGTACTTC.

V usage is TRBV28 and J usage is TRBJ1-6; D ambiguous. The CDR3 is made up of 14 amino acids. V was shortened by 8 bases and J by 4 bases, with 12 bases between the two germline ends. Germline CDR1 MDHEN, CDR2 SYDVKM. The CDR3 bases are TGTGCCAGCCGTAGTCAAACGTATAATTCACCCCTCCACTTT. Translated, it gives CASRSQTYNSPLHF.

The gene calls are TRBV6-6 and TRBJ2-6; D is unresolved. Germline values: CDR1 MNHNY, CDR2 SVGAGI (reference sequence). The CDR3 loop spans 14 amino acids. The ends were cut back, 5 bases at V and 0 bases at J, with 5 bases in the middle. The CDR3 bases are TGTGCCAGCAGTCACAGCTCTGGGGCCAACGTCCTGACTTTC. Encoded protein: CASSHSSGANVLTF.

The chain carries TRBV11-2 and TRBJ2-1, with 8 bases identical to TRBD2. This CDR3 contains 15 residues. CDR1 SGHAT and CDR2 FQNNGV come from the germline V gene. V lost 6 bases and J lost 4; bases outside the gene matches: 8. The CDR3 DNA reads TGTGCCAGCAGGTCTATCCGGGGGGGGTACAATGAGCAGTTCTTC. Translation gives CASRSIRGGYNEQFF.

The chain carries TRBV5-1 and TRBJ1-1, with a tentative D call TRBD1 (6 bases). CDR1 and CDR2 from the germline V gene are SGHRS and YFSETQ. Trimming took off 0 bases at V and 2 bases at J, with 11 bases between the two ends. CDR3 length: 15 amino acids. The CDR3 region is CASSLGLGANTEAFF. The CDR3 region has the DNA TGCGCCAGCAGCTTGGGATTGGGGGCCAACACTGAAGCTTTCTTT.

The J gene is TRBJ2-2, the V gene TRBV28; the D gene is possibly TRBD1 (5 bases). CDR3 size: 17 residues. The V and J ends lost 6 bases and 5 bases respectively, with 22 bases between them. CDR1 is MDHEN, CDR2 SYDVKM, per germline. The CDR3 sequence is CASRPSPGRVRTGELFF. CDR3 coding DNA: TGTGCCAGCAGGCCCTCGCCCGGCAGGGTCAGGACCGGGGAGCTGTTTTTT. The full variable domain, with the rest looked up from reference TRBV28 and TRBJ2-2, is DVKVTQSSRYLVKRTGEKVFLECVQDMDHENMFWYRQDPGLGLRLIYFSYDVKMKEKGDIPEGYSVSREKKERFSLILESASTNQTSMYLCASRPSPGRVRTGELFFGEGSRLTVL.

J is TRBJ1-1 and V is TRBV7-6; D remains unclear. The length of the CDR3 is 11 residues. Germline lookup yields CDR1 SGHVS and CDR2 FNYEAQ. V lost 3 bases to trimming and J lost 10 bases, with 9 bases between them. In DNA, the CDR3 is TGTGCCAGCAGCTTGGGCAGTATAGCTTTCTTT. It yields the protein CASSLGSIAFF.

The genes are TRBV5-4 and TRBJ1-2, with 8 bases matching TRBD1. The V gene's germline CDR1 is SGHNT and CDR2 YYREEE (reference sequence). The CDR3 sequence is 15 residues long. The V and J ends lost 4 bases and 0 bases, in that order; junction bases with no gene match: 5. In nucleotides, the CDR3 is TGTGCCAGCAGCCCAGGGACAGGAGCTAACTATGGCTACACCTTC. Protein product: CASSPGTGANYGYTF. Filled out from reference TRBV5-4 and TRBJ1-2, the complete variable domain reads ETGVTQSPTHLIKTRGQQVTLRCSSQSGHNTVSWYQQALGQGPQFIFQYYREEENGRGNFPPRFSGLQFPNYSSELNVNALELDDSALYLCASSPGTGANYGYTFGSGTRLTVV.

The chain carries TRBV3-1 (or the pseudogene TRBV3-2) and TRBJ1-1, with a possible D match to TRBD1 (5 bases). V lost 6 bases and J lost 5, with 19 bases in between. The CDR3 runs 15 residues. CDR1 is LGHDT and CDR2 is YNNKEL in the germline V gene (reference sequence). CDR3 DNA: TGTGCCAGCAGTCTCCGGGGGTTGCGGGGGACTGAAGCTTTCTTT. Protein sequence: CASSLRGLRGTEAFF.

This clone has just one count. The V call is TRBV7-2, the J call TRBJ1-5; unclear D gene. The germline V gene has CDR1 SGHTA and CDR2 FQGNSA. This CDR3 region has 13 residues. V lost 6 bases, J lost 7 bases, and 13 bases lay in between. The CDR3 reads CASSSVREQPQHF. CDR3 DNA: TGTGCCAGCAGTTCTGTGAGGGAGCAGCCCCAGCATTTT.

The V gene is TRBV6-1, the J gene TRBJ2-5; a weak D match, TRBD2 (7 bases). Germline V gives CDR1 MNHNS, CDR2 SASEGT. V lost 6 bases and J lost 5, with 16 bases in between. The CDR3 covers 14 residues. CDR3 sequence reads: CASRARGGWETQYF. As DNA, the CDR3 is TGTGCCAGCAGAGCCCGCGGGGGCTGGGAGACCCAGTACTTC.

This clone was counted between two and nine times. The rearrangement uses TRBV6-5 and TRBJ1-1; no definite D call. This CDR3 is 15 amino acids long. Trimming left V 7 bases short and J 0 bases short, with 15 bases between. The germline gives CDR1 MNHEY, CDR2 SVGAGI. CDR3 loop: CASNFRGVLNTEAFF. Here the CDR3 DNA reads TGTGCCAGCAACTTCCGCGGGGTATTGAACACTGAAGCTTTCTTT.

The J gene is TRBJ1-1, the V gene TRBV2; D remains ambiguous. Trimming took off 7 bases at V and 3 bases at J, with 12 bases between the two ends. The CDR3 loop spans 13 amino acids. Germline loops: CDR1 SNHLY, CDR2 FYNNEI. The CDR3 protein is CASNSRFDTEAFF. As DNA, the CDR3 is TGTGCCAGCAACTCCAGGTTCGACACTGAAGCTTTCTTT.

This chain uses TRBV27 with TRBJ2-7, with D possibly being TRBD1 (6 bases). The CDR3 has 15 residues. V lost 2 bases, J lost 2 bases, and 13 bases lay in between. Germline CDR1 reads MNHEY; CDR2 reads SMNVEV (reference sequence). In DNA, the CDR3 is TGTGCCAGCAGTTTAGAGGCAGGGGCGGCCTACGAGCAGTACTTC. Amino acid sequence: CASSLEAGAAYEQYF.

This chain uses TRBV18 with TRBJ2-3; 10 nucleotides align to TRBD2. CDR3 length: 16 residues. Germline values: CDR1 KGHSH, CDR2 LQKENI. Trimming cost V 2 bases and J 7 bases; bases outside gene matches: 9. CDR3 region: CASSPLTSGVSNTQYF. For the CDR3, the DNA is TGTGCCAGCTCACCATTAACTAGCGGGGTCTCAAATACGCAGTATTTT.